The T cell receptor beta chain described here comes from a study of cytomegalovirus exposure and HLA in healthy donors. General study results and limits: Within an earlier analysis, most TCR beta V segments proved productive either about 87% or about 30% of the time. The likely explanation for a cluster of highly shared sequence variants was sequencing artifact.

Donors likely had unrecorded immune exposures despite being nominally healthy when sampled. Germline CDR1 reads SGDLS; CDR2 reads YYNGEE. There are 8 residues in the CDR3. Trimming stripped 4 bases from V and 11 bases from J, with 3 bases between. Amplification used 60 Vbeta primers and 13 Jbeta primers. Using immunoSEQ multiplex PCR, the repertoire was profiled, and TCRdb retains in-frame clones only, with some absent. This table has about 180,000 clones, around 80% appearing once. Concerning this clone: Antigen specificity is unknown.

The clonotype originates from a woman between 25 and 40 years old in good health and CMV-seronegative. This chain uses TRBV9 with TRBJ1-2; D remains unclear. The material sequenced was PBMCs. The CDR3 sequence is CASSPYTF. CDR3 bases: TGTGCCAGCAGCCCTTACACCTTC.